This T cell receptor (beta chain) was sequenced during a study of T cell repertoires in cytomegalovirus infection. TCRdb recomputed calls from the reads with MiXCR, one row per CDR3 protein. This table holds nearly 700,000 distinct CDR3 sequences, roughly 36% found once. This clonotype turned up a few times. What it binds is not known. The V gene lost 4 bases and the J gene lost 1 base, with 19 bases spanning the gap. This CDR3 is built from 17 residues. Germline V gene sequence: CDR1 MNHNY, CDR2 SVGAGI (reference sequence). Findings and limits, study-wide: Accumulated public TCR beta family frequency recognized individuals carrying CMV together with the relevant HLA. Clonotypes of TCR beta that were HLA-C-restricted and CMV-specific dominated the ex vivo response.

This TCR came from a human donor in good health (CMV status not recorded). Some clones in this sample may be carry-over from other donors' samples. The V call is TRBV6-6, the J call TRBJ1-1, with D unclear. Sequencing was performed on cultured PBMCs, taken from culture after CMV antigen stimulation. The DNA of the CDR3 is TGTGCCAGCAGTTCCAAGAAGCGGGGTTGGGGGAACACTGAAGCTTTCTTT. Amino acid sequence: CASSSKKRGWGNTEAFF.